This T cell receptor beta chain was profiled in a study of shared clonotypes between healthy human individuals. Study-level results: Naive CD4 clonotypes overlapped across several donors at 4.5% to 5.5%.

Deep-level assay runs were performed. Repertoires were generated with immunoSEQ multiplex PCR, while TCRdb's copy carries only in-frame clones and drops some. This table has just over 2,000,000 clones, 95% appearing once. Germline V CDR1 and CDR2: SGHDN, FVKESK. Unmatched junction bases numbered 9, after V lost 6 bases and J lost 6 bases. CDR3 length: 14 amino acids. A note on this clone: The antigen is unknown.

The sequencing input was naive CD4+ T cells sorted from blood. Subset of the sample: CD45RA+ positively selected. The TCR originated in a man younger than 30 in good health. V gene TRBV14 combines with J gene TRBJ1-2, with TRBD1 identical over 8 bases. CDR3 coding DNA: TGTGCCAGCAGGCGACAGGGGTCGACCGATGGCTACACCTTC. Translated, it gives CASRRQGSTDGYTF.